This TCR beta chain came from a study of blood T cells in healthy people across ages. Overall study findings and caveats: Per million T cells, the diversity of TCR beta decreased roughly linearly as age advanced.

Alongside a J-beta primer mix, a sample-barcoded 5' primer served in a second PCR lasting about 7 to 11 cycles. Each cDNA molecule was tagged by a template-switch adaptor that had 12 random nucleotides. Any given sample supplied a minimum of 2.5 million CDR3-containing paired-end reads. TCRdb analysed the 5' RACE reads with MiXCR anew, one entry per CDR3 protein. The repertoire holds around 1,500,000 distinct CDR3 sequences, about 28% seen once, with roughly 8% in the top ten. The CDR3 extends over 15 amino acids. Germline V lookup: CDR1 SNHLY, CDR2 FYNNEI. V was clipped by 0 bases and J by 4 bases, with 9 bases between them. This clonotype has just a few counts. What it binds is not known. Researchers report isolating at least 6 million PBMCs per sample.

The V and J genes are TRBV2 and TRBJ1-4; D unclear. This TCR was sampled from a woman between 25 and 40 years old in good health. Input material: blood. CDR3 residues: CASSEAGVYNEKLFF. Written as DNA, the CDR3 is TGTGCCAGCAGTGAAGCAGGCGTTTATAATGAAAAACTGTTTTTT.